The 18 T cell receptor beta chains below all came from one sample that was sequenced in a study of OX40 agonist ivuxolimab in advanced cancers. Some clones are missing from TCRdb's copy, which holds only in-frame ones; the method was immunoSEQ multiplex PCR. The table shows tens of thousands of clones, with 80% to 85% occurring only once. This material consisted of CD4+ or CD8+ T cells sorted from blood, taken in a trial of the OX40 agonist ivuxolimab. These TCRs come from an adult with an advanced solid tumor such as melanoma, head and neck, liver or kidney cancer.

The chain employs TRBV7-9 and TRBJ2-1, with D perhaps given as TRBD1 or TRBD2 (5 bases each). Germline V gives CDR1 SEHNR, CDR2 FQNEAQ (reference sequence). The germline V and J ends were trimmed by 3 bases and 3 bases, with 12 bases remaining between them. This CDR3 is built from 15 residues. The CDR3 loop is CASSFSAGSYNEQFF. CDR3 DNA sequence: TGTGCCAGCAGCTTTTCGGCAGGGAGCTACAATGAGCAGTTCTTC.

This chain uses TRBV7-3 with TRBJ2-2; D gene ambiguous. This CDR3 is 16 amino acids long. Germline CDR1 reads SGHTA; CDR2 reads FQGTGA. V was pared by 5 bases and J by 3 bases, with 16 bases between. The CDR3 sequence: CASSIGWGMDTGELFF. The DNA of the CDR3 is TGTGCCAGCAGCATAGGCTGGGGAATGGACACCGGGGAGCTGTTTTTT. The variable domain in full, completed from reference TRBV7-3 and TRBJ2-2, reads GAGVSQTPSNKVTEKGKYVELRCDPISGHTALYWYRQSLGQGPEFLIYFQGTGAADDSGLPNDRFFAVRPEGSVSTLKIQRTERGDSAVYLCASSIGWGMDTGELFFGEGSRLTVL.

This clone occurred a few times. The rearrangement uses TRBV19 and TRBJ1-6; unclear D gene. The CDR3 runs to 12 residues. V was pared by 3 bases and J by 7 bases, with 4 bases between. Germline V gene data show CDR1 as LNHDA and CDR2 as SQIVND (reference sequence). The CDR3 bases are TGTGCCAGTAGTATTGGCAATTCACCCCTCCACTTT. Protein product: CASSIGNSPLHF.

V and J are TRBV7-2 and TRBJ2-2, with D perhaps matching TRBD2 (5 bases). This CDR3 comprises 16 residues. CDR1 is SGHTA and CDR2 is FQGNSA in the germline V gene. Trimming removed 2 bases from V and 6 bases from J, with 16 bases in between. CDR3: CASSLNGNALSGELFF. CDR3 nucleotides: TGTGCCAGCAGCTTAAACGGGAATGCCTTGTCCGGGGAGCTGTTTTTT.

V usage is TRBV5-8 and J usage is TRBJ2-1; D possibly corresponds to TRBD1 (5 bases). CDR3 length equals 14 residues. Germline values: CDR1 SGHTS, CDR2 YDEGEE. V was cut by 4 bases and J by 5 bases, with 13 bases left in between. The CDR3: CASSPSGLHNEQFF. In DNA, the CDR3 is TGTGCCAGCAGCCCGTCAGGGCTGCACAATGAGCAGTTCTTC.

The gene calls are TRBV19 and TRBJ1-4; the D gene is possibly TRBD1 (5 bases). Germline V gene lookup returns CDR1 LNHDA and CDR2 SQIVND (reference sequence). V shed 5 bases and J shed 3 bases, with 10 bases lying between them. The CDR3 loop spans 14 amino acids. The CDR3 nucleotides read TGTGCCAGTAGTCCATCGGGGGCTAATGAAAAACTGTTTTTT. It translates to CASSPSGANEKLFF.

On this clone: In the same sample, other DNA sequences code for this CDR3. CDR3 in DNA: TGTGCCAGCAGCTCCCAGGGGGCTGGGGCCAACGTCCTGACTTTC. Its protein product is CASSSQGAGANVLTF. V and J are TRBV7-2 and TRBJ2-6; 7 positions agree with TRBD1. This CDR3 spans 15 amino acids. V trimming: 4 bases; J trimming: 2 bases; junction bases outside the gene matches: 2. Germline V gene sequence: CDR1 SGHTA, CDR2 FQGNSA.

J is TRBJ2-1 and V is TRBV7-9; D is uncertain. The CDR3 runs to 14 residues. The germline V gene encodes CDR1 SEHNR and CDR2 FQNEAQ (reference sequence). V was pared by 5 bases and J by 3 bases, with 11 bases between. Written as DNA, the CDR3 is TGTGCCAGCAGCCTTCGAGTTAACTACAATGAGCAGTTCTTC. Amino acids: CASSLRVNYNEQFF.

The chain links TRBV19 to TRBJ2-5; 11 bases line up with TRBD2. Judging by the DNA end, TRBJ2-7 fits better; the J call may be wrong. Germline V gives CDR1 LNHDA, CDR2 SQIVND (reference sequence). CDR3 length: 16 amino acids. The CDR3 DNA reads as TGTGCCAGTAGCCCGGGGGTGGCTAGCGGGAGGTACGAGCAGTACTTC. This encodes CASSPGVASGRYEQYF.

The V gene is TRBV28, the J gene TRBJ2-1; 7 bases align to TRBD2. The junction had 10 bases not matched to a gene; V was cut back by 0 bases and J by 5 bases. The CDR3 spans 17 residues. Per the germline V gene, CDR1 is MDHEN and CDR2 is SYDVKM. This CDR3 is CASSLWAGASGNNEQFF. CDR3 nucleotides: TGTGCCAGCAGTTTATGGGCTGGGGCTAGCGGAAACAATGAGCAGTTCTTC.

The CDR3 region has the DNA TGTGCCATCAGTGAGTCCCAGCGGGGAGCCTACAATGAGCAGTTCTTC. This sequence encodes CAISESQRGAYNEQFF. The genes are TRBV10-3 and TRBJ2-1, with TRBD2 matching 7 bases. Germline V gene lookup returns CDR1 ENHRY and CDR2 SYGVKD. The CDR3 consists of 16 residues. Losses at the gene ends were 0 bases for V and 2 bases for J; bases not matched to a gene: 4.

The gene calls are TRBV28 and TRBJ2-5; possibly TRBD2 for D (5 bases). CDR1 is MDHEN, CDR2 SYDVKM, per germline. The CDR3 has 14 residues. The germline V and J ends were trimmed by 2 bases and 5 bases, with 12 bases remaining between them. The CDR3 DNA reads TGTGCCAGCAGTTTAGGCGGGCTGGGGGAGACCCAGTACTTC. Translating it yields CASSLGGLGETQYF.

V usage is TRBV11-2 and J usage is TRBJ2-7; D not resolved. With 1 base removed from V and 6 bases from J, the gap between germline ends came to 16 bases. The germline gives CDR1 SGHAT, CDR2 FQNNGV. The CDR3 loop spans 15 amino acids. CDR3 nucleotide sequence: TGTGCCAGCAGCTTAGTGGGTCTAGGTCTGGGCGAGCAGTACTTC. This translates into CASSLVGLGLGEQYF.

The chain links TRBV28 to TRBJ2-7, with TRBD2 matching 12 bases. The CDR3 is made up of 16 amino acids. Trimming removed 4 bases from V and 7 bases from J; junction bases left unmatched: 11. CDR1 and CDR2 from the germline V gene are MDHEN and SYDVKM. The CDR3 DNA sequence: TGTGCCAGCAGTTCACCTAGCGGGAGGGCGTCTCGAGAGCAGTACTTC. This codes for CASSSPSGRASREQYF.

This clone showed up just a few times. The chain combines TRBV6-6 with TRBJ1-3; D may be TRBD1 (5 bases). Trimming cost V 2 bases and J 0 bases, with 11 bases left between them. The CDR3 is made up of 16 amino acids. The germline gives CDR1 MNHNY, CDR2 SVGAGI (reference sequence). CDR3: CASSYGGKSSGNTIYF. The CDR3 DNA is TGTGCCAGCAGTTACGGGGGGAAGAGCTCTGGAAACACCATATATTTT.

The chain recombines TRBV9 with TRBJ2-1, with 14 bases matching TRBD2. V lost 4 bases to trimming and J lost 6 bases; unmatched junction nucleotides: 3. This CDR3 region has 15 residues. Per germline, CDR1 SGDLS and CDR2 YYNGEE. CDR3 sequence: CASSFGLAGGNEQFF. In DNA form, the CDR3 reads TGTGCCAGCAGCTTCGGACTAGCGGGAGGCAATGAGCAGTTCTTC.

The rearrangement joins TRBV7-2 to TRBJ2-2; 12 bases fit TRBD2. From germline, CDR1 is SGHTA and CDR2 FQGNSA. V dropped 7 bases and J dropped 3; count of bases not matched to a gene: 15. The CDR3 totals 19 residues. The CDR3: CASTLGLASGRAYTGELFF. Here the CDR3 DNA reads TGTGCCAGCACCCTTGGTTTGGCTAGCGGGAGGGCTTACACCGGGGAGCTGTTTTTT.

V and J are TRBV4-1 and TRBJ2-1, with TRBD1 identical over 7 bases. The CDR3 length is 13 residues. The V and J ends lost 4 bases and 6 bases, in that order; junction bases with no gene match: 3. Germline CDR1 is MGHRA and CDR2 is YSYEKL. CDR3 nucleotides: TGCGCCAGCAGCCCCCGGACAGGCAATGAGCAGTTCTTC. This gives the protein CASSPRTGNEQFF.